One sample yielded the 16 T cell receptor beta chains listed below, sequenced in a study of CD8 T cells in ankylosing spondylitis. General study findings and limits: It appeared that ankylosing spondylitis blood was characterized by a TCR beta motif of under ten highly homologous variants.

No antigen has been assigned to these receptors. TCRdb fed the 5' RACE reads into MiXCR, producing one record per CDR3 protein. The repertoire consists of under 950,000 distinct CDR3 sequences, with around 20% occurring once and the leading ten covering under 20%. Sequencing input: blood, either unsorted or a sorted T cell fraction (not recorded which). All receptors derive from a male donor with ankylosing spondylitis.

The rearrangement uses TRBV30 and TRBJ1-2; unclear D gene. CDR1 and CDR2 (germline): GTSNPN, SVGIG (reference sequence). V shed 0 bases and J shed 0 bases, with 14 bases lying between them. The CDR3 covers 16 residues. The CDR3 region is CAWSVRMVSTNYGYTF. CDR3 DNA sequence: TGTGCCTGGAGTGTACGAATGGTCTCGACTAACTATGGCTACACCTTC.

This clonotype came up a few times. CDR3 loop: CASSFNSGSYEQYF. Written as DNA, the CDR3 is TGCGCCAGCAGCTTCAATAGCGGGAGCTACGAGCAGTACTTC. The chain recombines TRBV5-1 with TRBJ2-7; 9 bases match TRBD2. This CDR3 is built from 14 residues. J lost 3 bases, V lost 2 bases, and 3 bases had no gene match. CDR1 is SGHRS, CDR2 YFSETQ, per germline.

This clonotype appeared a few times. V usage is TRBV4-1 and J usage is TRBJ1-2, with TRBD1 matching over 7 bases. The V gene end was trimmed by 2 bases and the J gene end by 8 bases; junction bases not matched to a gene: 14. CDR3 size: 16 residues. Germline CDR1 MGHRA, CDR2 YSYEKL. The CDR3 bases are TGCGCCAGCAGCCAAAGGGACAGTCGAATGTTTGTCGGCTACACCTTC. Translating gives CASSQRDSRMFVGYTF.

This clonotype was recorded at least ten times. V usage is TRBV7-9 and J usage is TRBJ2-5, with TRBD1 as a possible D gene (6 bases). Trimming pared 5 bases from V and 5 bases from J, leaving 12 bases between. The CDR3 consists of 13 residues. CDR1 and CDR2 (germline): SEHNR, FQNEAQ (reference sequence). The DNA of the CDR3 is TGTGCCAGCAGCCCCGGACAGAGGGAGACCCAGTACTTC. Translated: CASSPGQRETQYF.

Regarding this clonotype: The junction departs from the called germline gene at one end, perhaps through a read error. The chain couples TRBV19 to TRBJ2-1; 7 nucleotides line up with TRBD2. This CDR3 is 13 amino acids long. In germline, CDR1 is LNHDA, CDR2 SQIVND (reference sequence). The CDR3 DNA reads as TGTGCCAGTAGTATTCATGGGGGGGAGGAGCGGTTCTTC. Translation: CASSIHGGEERFF.

The sample holds a few counts of this clonotype. The chain combines TRBV5-1 with TRBJ2-3; TRBD1 agrees at 7 bases. Germline V gene lookup returns CDR1 SGHRS and CDR2 YFSETQ. The V segment lost 4 bases and the J segment 0 bases; nucleotides outside the gene matches: 11. The CDR3 sequence is 17 residues long. CDR3 in amino acids: CASSRGTERRSTDTQYF. The CDR3 coding sequence is TGCGCCAGCAGCCGAGGGACAGAGCGCAGGAGCACAGATACGCAGTATTTT. Combining the CDR3 with reference TRBV5-1 and TRBJ2-3 gives the whole variable domain KAGVTQTPRYLIKTRGQQVTLSCSPISGHRSVSWYQQTPGQGLQFLFEYFSETQRNKGNFPGRFSGRQFSNSRSEMNVSTLELGDSALYLCASSRGTERRSTDTQYFGPGTRLTVL.

This clonotype was detected a few times. The V call is TRBV10-2, the J call TRBJ2-1, with 10 positions matching TRBD2. Germline CDR1 reads WSHSY; CDR2 reads SAAADI. V gave up 9 bases and J gave up 2 bases; unmatched junction bases: 1. The CDR3 spans 13 residues. As DNA, the CDR3 is TGCGCCAGTCTAGCGGGAGCCTACAATGAGCAGTTCTTC. Encoded protein: CASLAGAYNEQFF.

Only a few counts were recorded for this clonotype. The V gene is TRBV2, the J gene TRBJ1-5, with D possibly TRBD1 on 5 matching bases. This CDR3 comprises 13 residues. Germline V gene sequence: CDR1 SNHLY, CDR2 FYNNEI. V was trimmed by 7 bases and J by 0 bases, leaving 7 bases between them. The CDR3 reads CASKGDSNQPQHF. CDR3 sequence (DNA): TGTGCCAGCAAAGGGGATAGCAATCAGCCCCAGCATTTT.

This chain links TRBV20-1 with TRBJ2-3, with 7 bases aligning to TRBD2. The CDR3 contains 14 residues. The germline V gene has CDR1 DFQATT and CDR2 SNEGSKA (reference sequence). With 0 bases clipped from V and 5 bases from J, the junction kept 5 bases outside the gene matches. CDR3 in amino acids: CSARDRRGLDTQYF. CDR3 DNA: TGCAGTGCTAGAGATCGGCGGGGGTTAGATACGCAGTATTTT.

The CDR3: CASSLDPYRGKLFF. The DNA of the CDR3 is TGTGCCAGCAGCTTAGATCCTTACCGGGGAAAACTGTTTTTT. This chain links TRBV11-3 with TRBJ1-4, with D hard to call. Trimming removed 0 bases at V and 10 bases at J, with 12 bases between. Germline V gives CDR1 SGHNT, CDR2 YENEEA. This CDR3 comprises 14 residues.

This clonotype was detected a few times. The chain joins TRBV7-2 to TRBJ2-3; 8 bases align to TRBD1. The CDR3 runs 12 residues. The V segment lost 5 bases and the J segment 15 bases; nucleotides outside the gene matches: 10. Germline values: CDR1 SGHTA, CDR2 FQGNSA. The CDR3 here is CASSQRQGLQYF. The CDR3 bases are TGTGCCAGCAGCCAAAGACAGGGGCTGCAATATTTT.

The chain employs TRBV30 and TRBJ1-1; a weak D match, TRBD1 (5 bases). Trimming pared 3 bases from V and 4 bases from J, leaving 9 bases between. Per germline, CDR1 GTSNPN and CDR2 SVGIG (reference sequence). CDR3 size: 12 residues. The DNA for the CDR3 is TGTGCCTGGAGGCGAACAGGCACTGAAGCTTTCTTT. Protein: CAWRRTGTEAFF.

V usage is TRBV6-6 and J usage is TRBJ1-5; D is unresolved. Trimming removed 3 bases from V and 7 bases from J, with 7 bases in between. This CDR3 is built from 12 residues. From germline, CDR1 is MNHNY and CDR2 SVGAGI (reference sequence). The CDR3 here is CASSYMDQPQHF. The CDR3 DNA reads as TGTGCCAGCAGTTATATGGACCAGCCCCAGCATTTT.

The chain joins TRBV3-1 to TRBJ2-5; perhaps TRBD2 as D (6 bases). This CDR3 region has 15 residues. Trimming removed 4 bases at V and 5 bases at J, with 17 bases between. From germline, CDR1 is LGHDT and CDR2 YNNKEL (reference sequence). The chain's CDR3 is CASSPRRASVETQYF. DNA of the CDR3: TGTGCCAGCAGCCCCCGTCGGGCTAGCGTGGAGACCCAGTACTTC.

This sequence joins TRBV11-2 and TRBJ1-4, with 10 bases identical to TRBD1. The CDR3 has 15 amino acids. Germline CDR1 reads SGHAT; CDR2 reads FQNNGV. With 5 bases clipped from V and 6 bases from J, the junction kept 6 bases outside the gene matches. The CDR3 here is CASSPGTGADEKLFF. The CDR3 bases are TGTGCCAGCAGCCCCGGGACAGGGGCAGATGAAAAACTGTTTTTT.

The chain joins TRBV4-2 to TRBJ2-7; D uncertain. CDR1 is LGHNA, CDR2 YNFKEQ, per germline. V gave up 0 bases and J gave up 3 bases, with 18 bases separating them. The CDR3 extends over 17 amino acids. The CDR3, as DNA: TGTGCCAGCAGCCAAGATCGGGCAGGACCGGTCAACTACGAGCAGTACTTC. Protein: CASSQDRAGPVNYEQYF.